The 2 T cell receptor beta chains in this list originate from one sample, sequenced in a study of blood T cell repertoires in COVID-19. Libraries were prepared by immunoSEQ multiplex PCR; TCRdb keeps only in-frame clonotypes and omits some of them. The sample gives approximately 320,000 clones, more than 90% of which show up once; 2% to 3% is in the top ten. The sequenced sample consisted of PBMCs or T cells enriched from blood (not recorded which). The receptors were gathered from a man aged 55 to 70 who had recovered from COVID-19.

The chain recombines TRBV5-6 with TRBJ1-2, with D maybe TRBD1 (5 bases). V lost 4 bases and J 3 bases, leaving 10 bases between the germline ends. CDR3 length equals 13 residues. Germline CDR1 is SGHDT and CDR2 is YYEEEE. CDR3 region: CASSTGTYYGYTF. The CDR3 nucleotides read TGTGCCAGCAGCACCGGGACTTACTATGGCTACACCTTC.

This clone came up once. The rearrangement links TRBV3-1 (or the pseudogene TRBV3-2) to TRBJ2-5; D unresolved. The CDR3 is 13 amino acids. Germline CDR1 is LGHDT and CDR2 is YNNKEL (reference sequence). V shed 2 bases and J shed 3 bases, with 7 bases lying between them. CDR3 in DNA: TGTGCCAGCAGCCAATGCGCCGAAGAGACCCAGTACTTC. Residues: CASSQCAEETQYF.